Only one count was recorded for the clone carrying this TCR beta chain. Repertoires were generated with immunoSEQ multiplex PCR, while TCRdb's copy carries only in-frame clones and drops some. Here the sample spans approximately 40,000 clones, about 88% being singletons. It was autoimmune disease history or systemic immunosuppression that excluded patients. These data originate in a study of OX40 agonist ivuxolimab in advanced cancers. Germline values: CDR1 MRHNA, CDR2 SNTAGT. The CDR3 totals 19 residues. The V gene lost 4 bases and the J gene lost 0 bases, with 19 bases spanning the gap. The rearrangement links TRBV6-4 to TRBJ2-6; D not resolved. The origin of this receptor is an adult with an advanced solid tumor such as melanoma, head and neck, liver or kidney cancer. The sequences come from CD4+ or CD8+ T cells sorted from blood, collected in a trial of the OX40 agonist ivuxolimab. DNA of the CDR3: TGTGCCAGCAGTGCCCGGGCTTTCTTCCCCCTCTCTGGGGCCAACGTCCTGACTTTC. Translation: CASSARAFFPLSGANVLTF.